The 4 T cell receptor beta chains below were found in one sample sequenced in a study of T cell clonotyping in hematopoietic cell transplantation. The method was immunoSEQ multiplex PCR; TCRdb's version includes in-frame clones alone and lacks a portion of them. The profile shows roughly 980 clones, over 90% of them singletons. The material sequenced was PBMCs, taken 180 days after allogeneic stem cell transplant. The receptors were gathered from a male patient between 50 and 60 years old who had an allogeneic stem cell transplant from a related donor, so T cells may come from the graft donor. Some clones in this sample may be carry-over from other donors' samples.

J is TRBJ1-3 and V is TRBV14; D gene unclear. Germline-derived CDR1 and CDR2 are SGHDN and FVKESK. The CDR3 totals 14 residues. V was trimmed by 3 bases and J by 3 bases, leaving 9 bases between them. The CDR3 spells CASSQWQDGNTIYF. The CDR3 nucleotides read TGTGCCAGCAGCCAGTGGCAGGATGGAAACACCATATATTTT. The variable domain in full, with the rest retrieved from reference TRBV14 and TRBJ1-3, is EAGVTQFPSHSVIEKGQTVTLRCDPISGHDNLYWYRRVMGKEIKFLLHFVKESKQDESGMPNNRFLAERTGGTYSTLKVQPAELEDSGVYFCASSQWQDGNTIYFGEGSWLTVV.

This chain uses TRBV11-2 with TRBJ1-4; D is undetermined. The length of the CDR3 is 14 residues. Trimming removed 3 bases at V and 6 bases at J, with 11 bases between. Germline loops: CDR1 SGHAT, CDR2 FQNNGV. The CDR3 here is CASSLIVGDEKLFF. The CDR3 nucleotides read TGTGCCAGCAGCTTGATCGTCGGGGATGAAAAACTGTTTTTT.

This chain connects TRBV5-6 to TRBJ2-7; 11 nucleotides match TRBD2. From germline, CDR1 is SGHDT and CDR2 YYEEEE. The junction had 9 bases not matched to a gene; V was cut back by 4 bases and J by 3 bases. The CDR3 extends over 16 amino acids. The CDR3 DNA reads as TGTGCCAGCAGCGGGGGCCCGGGACTAGCGGACTACGAGCAGTACTTC. It translates to CASSGGPGLADYEQYF.

This chain joins TRBV9 and TRBJ2-3; D call uncertain. Trimming stripped 0 bases from V and 4 bases from J, with 3 bases between. Germline-derived CDR1 and CDR2 are SGDLS and YYNGEE. CDR3 length: 12 amino acids. This CDR3 reads CASSVAPDTQYF. The DNA for the CDR3 is TGTGCCAGCAGCGTAGCTCCAGATACGCAGTATTTT.